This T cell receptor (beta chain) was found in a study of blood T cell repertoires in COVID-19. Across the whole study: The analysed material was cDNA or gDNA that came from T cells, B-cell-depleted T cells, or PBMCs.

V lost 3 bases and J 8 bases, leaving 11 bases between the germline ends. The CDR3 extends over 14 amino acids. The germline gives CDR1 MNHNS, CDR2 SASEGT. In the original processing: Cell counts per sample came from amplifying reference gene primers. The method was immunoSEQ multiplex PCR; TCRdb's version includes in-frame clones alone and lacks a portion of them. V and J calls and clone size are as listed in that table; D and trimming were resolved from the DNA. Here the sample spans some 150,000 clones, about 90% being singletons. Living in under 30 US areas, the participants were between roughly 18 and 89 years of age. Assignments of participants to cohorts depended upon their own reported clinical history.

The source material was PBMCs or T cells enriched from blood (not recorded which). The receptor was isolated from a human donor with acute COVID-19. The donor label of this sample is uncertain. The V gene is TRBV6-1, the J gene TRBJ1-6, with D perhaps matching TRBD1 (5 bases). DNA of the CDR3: TGTGCCAGCAGTGAGCAGGGAAGGGATTCACCCCTCCACTTT. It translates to CASSEQGRDSPLHF.